The clone carrying this T cell receptor (beta chain) was detected ten times or more. Its antigen is still unknown. Germline CDR1 is MGHRA and CDR2 is YSYEKL. V dropped 0 bases and J dropped 0 bases, with 12 bases sitting between them. This CDR3 comprises 17 residues. These data are taken from a study of T-cell memory formation after mild COVID-19. Regarding the study as a whole: Contracting clones from day 15 to 85 showed balanced CD4/CD8; later expanders favored CD4+.

TCRdb recomputed calls from the 5' RACE reads with MiXCR, one row per CDR3 protein. The table has more than 400,000 distinct CDR3 sequences, 15% to 20% seen once; the top ten hold 10% to 15%. Sequencing was done on a sample of PBMCs or a T cell subset sorted from them (not recorded which). J is TRBJ2-1 and V is TRBV4-1; D is ambiguous. The sequence was collected from an adult woman who had mild COVID-19 (a few samples of this study predate the infection). Cell type and time point are not known. The CDR3 loop is CASSQDRATFSYNEQFF. The CDR3 DNA is TGCGCCAGCAGCCAAGATAGGGCGACGTTCTCCTACAATGAGCAGTTCTTC.